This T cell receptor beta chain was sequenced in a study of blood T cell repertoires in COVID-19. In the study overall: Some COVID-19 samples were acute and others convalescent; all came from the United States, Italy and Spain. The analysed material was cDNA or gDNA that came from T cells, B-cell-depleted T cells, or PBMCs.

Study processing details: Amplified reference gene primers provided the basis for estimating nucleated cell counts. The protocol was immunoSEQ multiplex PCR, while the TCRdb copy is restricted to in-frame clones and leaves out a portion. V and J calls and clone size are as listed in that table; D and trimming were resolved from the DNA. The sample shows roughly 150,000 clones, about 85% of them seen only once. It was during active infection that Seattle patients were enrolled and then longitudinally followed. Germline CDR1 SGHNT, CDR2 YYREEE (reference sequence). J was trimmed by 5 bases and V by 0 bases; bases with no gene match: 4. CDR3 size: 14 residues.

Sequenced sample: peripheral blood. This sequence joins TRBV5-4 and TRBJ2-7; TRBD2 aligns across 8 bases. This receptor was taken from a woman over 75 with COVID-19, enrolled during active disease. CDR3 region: CASSLGREGHEQYF. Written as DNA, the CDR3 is TGTGCCAGCAGCTTGGGCCGGGAGGGCCACGAGCAGTACTTC.